This TCR beta chain was sequenced in a study of cytomegalovirus exposure and HLA in healthy donors. Study-wide points: Most TCR beta V segments were productive about 87% or about 30% of the time in an earlier analysis.

PCR used 60 Vbeta primers and 13 Jbeta primers. Generated by immunoSEQ multiplex PCR, the TCRdb table keeps only in-frame clones and is missing some. The sample table sets out under 120,000 clones. In regard to this clone: No antigen is known for it.

The ends were cut back, 3 bases at V and 0 bases at J, with 18 bases in the middle. In germline, CDR1 is SGHNT, CDR2 YYREEE (reference sequence). The CDR3 is made up of 18 amino acids. The chain combines TRBV5-4 with TRBJ1-4; the D gene is possibly TRBD1 (5 bases). The sequence derives from a man in his forties or fifties in good health and CMV-seronegative. Sequencing input: PBMCs. CDR3 in DNA: TGTGCCAGCAGCTCATCCATAACGGACACGCCAACTAATGAAAAACTGTTTTTT. Its protein product is CASSSSITDTPTNEKLFF.